Each of the 20 T cell receptor beta chains below was sequenced from the same sample in a study of T-cell reconstitution after alpha-beta-depleted transplantation in children. Preparation of the TCRbeta library used unique molecular identifiers. TCRdb called the PCR reads again in MiXCR, with one record for every CDR3 protein. The sample lists 530,000 or so distinct CDR3 sequences; about a quarter were seen once. This specimen was PBMCs, taken before TCRalphabeta/CD19-depleted stem cell transplant. The receptors here all came from a boy under two years old with Wiskott-Aldrich syndrome, due to receive a stem cell transplant.

This clonotype was seen a few times. This rearrangement joins TRBV16 to TRBJ2-2, with D perhaps assigned TRBD1 or TRBD2 (5 bases each). Germline lookup yields CDR1 KGHSY and CDR2 FQNENV. The V gene lost 2 bases and the J gene lost 3 bases, with 10 bases spanning the gap. The CDR3 loop spans 15 amino acids. The CDR3 DNA is TGTGCCAGCAGCCAAATCCAGGGAGACACCGGGGAGCTGTTTTTT. Encoded protein: CASSQIQGDTGELFF. Using reference TRBV16 and TRBJ2-2 for the parts outside the CDR3, the full variable domain is GEEVAQTPKHLVRGEGQKAKLYCAPIKGHSYVFWYQQVLKNEFKFLISFQNENVFDETGMPKERFSAKCLPNSPCSLEIQATKLEDSAVYFCASSQIQGDTGELFFGEGSRLTVL.

The CDR3 sequence: CSARDQTSVFNRDEQFF. The DNA for the CDR3 is TGCAGTGCTAGAGATCAAACTAGCGTTTTTAATAGGGATGAGCAGTTCTTC. The rearrangement uses TRBV20-1 and TRBJ2-1, with 7 bases that match TRBD2. This CDR3 region has 17 residues. V trimming: 0 bases; J trimming: 8 bases; junction bases outside the gene matches: 16. Germline-derived CDR1 and CDR2 are DFQATT and SNEGSKA (reference sequence).

The rearrangement uses TRBV10-3 and TRBJ2-7, with a tentative D call TRBD1 (5 bases). CDR1 is ENHRY and CDR2 is SYGVKD in the germline V gene. V shed 4 bases and J shed 2 bases, with 9 bases lying between them. The length of the CDR3 is 13 residues. The CDR3 DNA follows: TGTGCCATCAGTGTCAGGGTAGCCTACGAGCAGTACTTC. Translating gives CAISVRVAYEQYF.

The V call is TRBV9, the J call TRBJ2-3, with D possibly TRBD2 on 5 matching bases. V was shortened by 3 bases and J by 2 bases, with 10 bases between the two germline ends. The CDR3 sequence is 14 residues long. Germline-derived CDR1 and CDR2 are SGDLS and YYNGEE. The CDR3 reads CASSATGNTDTQYF. CDR3 in DNA: TGTGCCAGCAGCGCCACCGGGAACACAGATACGCAGTATTTT.

The rearrangement links TRBV20-1 to TRBJ2-5; the D is unclear. Germline-derived CDR1 and CDR2 are DFQATT and SNEGSKA (reference sequence). The CDR3 loop spans 13 amino acids. V was pared by 0 bases and J by 2 bases, with 7 bases between. CDR3 protein: CSARDLRQETQYF. DNA for the CDR3: TGCAGTGCTAGAGATTTGCGGCAAGAGACCCAGTACTTC.

The chain uses TRBV5-1 and TRBJ2-7; TRBD1 aligns across 8 bases. This CDR3 region has 14 residues. The ends lost 0 bases at V and 7 bases at J; junction bases unmatched: 6. Per the germline V gene, CDR1 is SGHRS and CDR2 is YFSETQ. The CDR3 coding sequence is TGCGCCAGCAGCTTGGGGACAGGGATAAAGGAGCAGTACTTC. Its protein product is CASSLGTGIKEQYF.

The V gene is TRBV3-1, the J gene TRBJ2-3, with 7 nucleotides matching TRBD2. Losses at the gene ends were 3 bases for V and 4 bases for J; bases not matched to a gene: 7. CDR1 is LGHDT and CDR2 is YNNKEL in the germline V gene (reference sequence). The CDR3 is made up of 15 amino acids. The CDR3, as DNA: TGTGCCAGCAGCCAGCTAAGCGGGATCTCAGATACGCAGTATTTT. Protein: CASSQLSGISDTQYF.

This sequence joins TRBV18 and TRBJ2-7, with TRBD1 matching over 8 bases. Trimming removed 1 base from V and 3 bases from J; junction bases left unmatched: 8. Germline values: CDR1 KGHSH, CDR2 LQKENI. CDR3 length: 16 residues. CDR3 sequence (DNA): TGTGCCAGCTCACCACTCGCCGGGACAGGTATCTACGAGCAGTACTTC. It encodes CASSPLAGTGIYEQYF.

This sequence joins TRBV10-3 and TRBJ1-1, with D possibly matching TRBD1 (5 bases). V lost 0 bases, J lost 2 bases, and 16 bases lay in between. The CDR3 is 17 amino acids. The germline CDR1 and CDR2 sequences are ENHRY and SYGVKD. The CDR3 nucleotides are TGTGCCATCAGTGAGTCGACGGGGGGGTTTCTAAACACTGAAGCTTTCTTT. This gives the protein CAISESTGGFLNTEAFF.

The chain recombines TRBV7-2 with TRBJ2-1; 7 nucleotides align to TRBD1. The CDR3 totals 14 residues. Germline CDR1 is SGHTA and CDR2 is FQGNSA. V lost 5 bases and J lost 8; bases outside the gene matches: 9. CDR3 region: CASSIRQGGHEQFF. CDR3 DNA sequence: TGTGCCAGCAGCATCCGACAGGGCGGGCATGAGCAGTTCTTC.

The sample holds a few counts of this clonotype. This chain joins TRBV4-2 and TRBJ1-5, with D uncertain. The CDR3 consists of 15 residues. V dropped 0 bases and J dropped 3 bases, with 9 bases sitting between them. Germline CDR1 reads LGHNA; CDR2 reads YNFKEQ. The CDR3 bases are TGTGCCAGCAGCCAAGAAGTCGGTTCCAATCAGCCCCAGCATTTT. The encoded protein is CASSQEVGSNQPQHF.

V usage is TRBV10-3 and J usage is TRBJ2-3; 7 bases agree with TRBD1. Germline CDR1 and CDR2: ENHRY and SYGVKD. The V gene end was trimmed by 5 bases and the J gene end by 2 bases; junction bases not matched to a gene: 4. The CDR3 length is 14 residues. The CDR3 spells CAISPGQTTDTQYF. DNA for the CDR3: TGTGCCATCAGTCCGGGACAGACCACAGATACGCAGTATTTT.

This clonotype was recorded many times. V is TRBV5-5 and J is TRBJ2-2; D is uncertain. Trimming shortened V by 4 bases and J by 5 bases, and 3 bases separated the two germline ends. CDR1 and CDR2 from the germline V gene are SGHKS and YYEKEE (reference sequence). The CDR3 is made up of 11 amino acids. The CDR3 nucleotides read TGTGCCAGCAGCACAACCGGGGAGCTGTTTTTT. This translates into CASSTTGELFF.

This clonotype was counted between two and nine times. The chain combines TRBV11-2 with TRBJ1-6; the D is unclear. Germline CDR1 reads SGHAT; CDR2 reads FQNNGV. V shed 3 bases and J shed 7 bases, with 7 bases lying between them. This CDR3 has 13 amino acids. The CDR3: CASSFGWNSPLHF. The CDR3 coding sequence is TGTGCCAGCAGCTTTGGGTGGAATTCACCCCTCCACTTT.

The table lists this clonotype with a few counts. The rearrangement links TRBV6-1 to TRBJ1-1, with TRBD1 identical over 10 bases. Germline assignment: CDR1 MNHNS and CDR2 SASEGT. This CDR3 has 16 residues. Trimming took 6 bases from V and 1 from J; bases not matched to a gene: 8. CDR3 sequence (DNA): TGTGCCAGCAGGACAGGGGGCGCGGTTGGGAACACTGAAGCTTTCTTT. Translation: CASRTGGAVGNTEAFF.

V is TRBV20-1 and J is TRBJ1-5, with D possibly matching TRBD1 (6 bases). Germline CDR1 is DFQATT and CDR2 is SNEGSKA (reference sequence). V was clipped by 3 bases and J by 0 bases, with 15 bases between them. The CDR3 sequence is 16 residues long. The CDR3 spells CSARVGGDYSNQPQHF. As DNA, the CDR3 is TGCAGTGCTAGGGTGGGGGGCGACTATAGCAATCAGCCCCAGCATTTT.

The rearrangement joins TRBV28 to TRBJ2-6; D not resolved. The CDR3 consists of 11 residues. The V gene's germline CDR1 is MDHEN and CDR2 SYDVKM. Trimming took off 4 bases at V and 10 bases at J, with 5 bases between the two ends. CDR3 loop: CASSWKNVLTF. The CDR3 DNA reads as TGTGCCAGCAGTTGGAAGAACGTCCTGACTTTC.

Of note for this clonotype: Since no conserved phenylalanine or tryptophan closes the CDR3, a read error is the likely cause. This chain joins TRBV10-1 and TRBJ2-3; a possible D gene is TRBD1 (6 bases). CDR1 WNHNN and CDR2 SYGVQD come from the germline V gene (reference sequence). This CDR3 is 13 amino acids long. The V and J ends lost 5 bases and 2 bases respectively, with 8 bases between them. CDR3 sequence (DNA): TGCGCCAGCAGTCGACAGGCCACAGATACGCAGTATTCT. It is translated as CASSRQATDTQYS.

This clonotype appeared a few times. The chain is built from TRBV29-1 and TRBJ2-5; the match to TRBD2 covers 7 bases. CDR1 and CDR2 from the germline V gene are SQVTM and ANQGSEA. The CDR3 covers 13 residues. V shed 5 bases, J shed 4 bases, and the junction held 7 bases outside the gene matches. For the CDR3, the DNA is TGCAGCGTTATATCTAGCGGAGGAGAGACCCAGTACTTC. Its protein is CSVISSGGETQYF.

There are a few counts of this clonotype. This chain joins TRBV20-1 and TRBJ2-1; D is unclear. The germline V gene has CDR1 DFQATT and CDR2 SNEGSKA (reference sequence). Between the trimmed V and J ends, which lost 0 bases and 3 bases, there was a span of 12 bases. This CDR3 comprises 15 residues. In DNA, the CDR3 is TGCAGTGCTAGAGAGCTAACTACAATCTACAATGAGCAGTTCTTC. Its translation: CSARELTTIYNEQFF.